A selection of T cell receptor beta chains follows, all from one sample in a study of T cell responses to AZD1222 COVID-19 vaccine. Sequencing was performed with immunoSEQ multiplex PCR; in TCRdb, only in-frame clones are kept and a portion is missing. The data show over 150,000 clones, with approximately 94% seen just once and about 1% held by the top ten. The specimen comprised peripheral blood, sampled 28 days after the second AZD1222 dose. Receptors were obtained from an adult who received the AZD1222 COVID-19 vaccine. Both conserved end residues are part of each CDR3. Each record gives: CDR3 DNA, CDR3 protein, D gene, V gene, J gene, clone size. D genes are given only for firm matches. The size entry is marked missing in some rows and otherwise reads once, few, many or a size class.

TGTGCCAGCAGCCAGGCCGGGACTCGATATAACTATGGCTACACCTTC	CASSQAGTRYNYGYTF	.	TRBV4-2	TRBJ1-2	.
TGTGCCAGCAGTCAAGGGGAGAAAGAGCAGTACTTC	CASSQGEKEQYF	.	TRBV13	TRBJ2-7	.
TGTGCCAGCAGTTACGGGAGGCCGGACACTGAAGCTTTCTTT	CASSYGRPDTEAFF	.	TRBV6-6	TRBJ1-1	.
TGTGCCAGCAGCTCCGGGACAGGGAACACTGAAGCTTTCTTT	CASSSGTGNTEAFF	TRBD1	TRBV7-9	TRBJ1-1	few
TGTGCCAGCAGTCTATATACCGGGCTGCTCTATCAAGCTGGGGCCAACGTCCTGACTTTC	CASSLYTGLLYQAGANVLTF	.	TRBV2	TRBJ2-6	.
TGTGCCAGCCCAGTTACAGCATACACCGGGGAGCTGTTTTTT	CASPVTAYTGELFF	.	TRBV7-9	TRBJ2-2	.
TGTGCCAGCTCACCCGGGCAGGGCATTGAAAAACTGTTTTTT	CASSPGQGIEKLFF	.	TRBV18	TRBJ1-4	.
TGTGCCAGCAGTTACTCGTTTGGGCAGCCCCAGCATTTT	CASSYSFGQPQHF	.	TRBV6-5	TRBJ1-5	.
TGCGCCAGCAGCCGGGACAGGGGTAACTATGGCTACACCTTC	CASSRDRGNYGYTF	TRBD1	TRBV5-1	TRBJ1-2	.
TGCGCCAGCAGTCAATCGAGGGGGTTAGGACAGCTCTCCTACGAGCAGTACTTC	CASSQSRGLGQLSYEQYF	.	TRBV23-1	TRBJ2-7	.
TGTGCCAGCAGAAGGGAAAATGAAAAACTGTTTTTT	CASRRENEKLFF	.	TRBV7-9	TRBJ1-4	.
TGTGCTTTATATGGGCCCTATGGCTACACCTTC	CALYGPYGYTF	.	TRBV7-9	TRBJ1-2	.
TGTGCCAGCAGTTCGTTGCCGACAGGGTCCACTGAAGCTTTCTTT	CASSSLPTGSTEAFF	TRBD1	TRBV9	TRBJ1-1	.
TGTGCCAGCAGTTCGGGAATCACCGGGGAGCTGTTTTTT	CASSSGITGELFF	.	TRBV12-3/TRBV12-4	TRBJ2-2	.
TGCGCCAGCAGCACGGGGACAGGGATGAACACTGAAGCTTTCTTT	CASSTGTGMNTEAFF	TRBD1	TRBV5-1	TRBJ1-1	.
TGTGCCAGCAGCTTGAGGGGGGTGGATTCACCCCTCCACTTT	CASSLRGVDSPLHF	.	TRBV11-3	TRBJ1-6	.
TGTGCCTGGAGGGAACAGGGGGCCAAACTCTACGAGCAGTACTTC	CAWREQGAKLYEQYF	TRBD1	TRBV30	TRBJ2-7	.
TGTGCCAGCAGTTACGCAAGGAACACTGAAGCTTTCTTT	CASSYARNTEAFF	.	TRBV6-5	TRBJ1-1	.
TGCGCCAGCAGCTTCGGACAGGGGGCAGGCGGGGAGCTGTTTTTT	CASSFGQGAGGELFF	TRBD1	TRBV5-1	TRBJ2-2	.
TGTGCCAGCAGCCTAACCGGGACATCTAGCACAGATACGCAGTATTTT	CASSLTGTSSTDTQYF	.	TRBV5-6	TRBJ2-3	.
TGTGCCAGCAGTGTAACCGACCGCGGGACCCAGTACTTC	CASSVTDRGTQYF	.	TRBV25-1	TRBJ2-5	.
TGTGCCAGCAGCCAACGAGCAACTAATGAAAAACTGTTTTTT	CASSQRATNEKLFF	.	TRBV3-1/TRBV3-2	TRBJ1-4	.
TGTGCCAGCAGCTTAGGGATGCAGGGCATCACAGATACGCAGTATTTT	CASSLGMQGITDTQYF	.	TRBV7-3	TRBJ2-3	.
TGCGCCAGCAGCTTCGGTGCAAAGGATCAGCCCCAGCATTTT	CASSFGAKDQPQHF	.	TRBV5-1	TRBJ1-5	.
TGTGCCAGCAGCCGCTTCGGACAGGGCTACAATGAGCAGTTCTTC	CASSRFGQGYNEQFF	TRBD1	TRBV3-1/TRBV3-2	TRBJ2-1	.
TGCAGCGTGCACGACAGGGAAGGAAATGGCTACACCTTC	CSVHDREGNGYTF	TRBD1	TRBV29-1	TRBJ1-2	.
TGTGCCAGCAGCTGGGACATTCCCGCAACTAATGAAAAACTGTTTTTT	CASSWDIPATNEKLFF	.	TRBV5-5	TRBJ1-4	.
TGTGCCAGCAGCGTGACCCCTAGGAATGAGCAGTTCTTC	CASSVTPRNEQFF	.	TRBV9	TRBJ2-1	.
TGTGCCAGCAGCTTTGGGGGAGGAAACACCATATATTTT	CASSFGGGNTIYF	.	TRBV5-4	TRBJ1-3	.
TGTGCCACCAAGAACACCGGGACAGGGAACGAAAAACTGTTTTTT	CATKNTGTGNEKLFF	TRBD1	TRBV19	TRBJ1-4	.
TGTGCCAGCAGCCAACAGCAAGGGGATGGCTACACCTTC	CASSQQQGDGYTF	.	TRBV14	TRBJ1-2	.